The 6 T cell receptor beta chains below come from one sample, sequenced in a study of beta chain features in type 1 diabetes. What was sequenced were expressed TCRB transcripts, since all of the isolated RNA had been reverse transcribed. Clones were sequenced by immunoSEQ multiplex PCR, and TCRdb holds only the in-frame ones, with some missing. There are 70,000 to 90,000 clones in the sample; 30% to 40% occur only once, and over 0.4% lies in the top ten. The sample comprised stem cell memory CD4+ T cells from blood. The source of these receptors is a woman between 18 and 29 years old in good health.

As to this clone: The same CDR3 also results from other DNA sequences found in this sample. V and J are TRBV18 and TRBJ1-2; 8 bases are shared with TRBD1. CDR1 and CDR2 from the germline V gene are KGHSH and LQKENI. After removal of 2 bases from V and 4 bases from J, the junction contained 0 bases not matched to a gene. This CDR3 is built from 13 residues. The CDR3 reads CASSPGQGYGYTF. The CDR3 nucleotides are TGTGCCAGCTCACCAGGACAGGGCTATGGCTACACCTTC.

The gene calls are TRBV5-1 and TRBJ2-5; TRBD2 matches 10 bases. The germline V gene has CDR1 SGHRS and CDR2 YFSETQ. Germline trimming cut 4 bases from V and 7 bases from J; bases unmatched to any gene: 13. CDR3 length: 16 amino acids. CDR3 in DNA: TGCGCCAGCAGCGCCACTAGCGGGGCGGGGACTAGGACCCAGTACTTC. Residues: CASSATSGAGTRTQYF.

About this clone: Sequence at one end of the junction differs from germline and may be a read error. The J gene is TRBJ2-1, the V gene TRBV10-3; D is perhaps TRBD1 or TRBD2 (7 bases each). The CDR3 consists of 16 residues. Germline CDR1 reads ENHRY; CDR2 reads SYGVKD. The CDR3 reads CASSAGDRGWRNEQFF. In DNA form, the CDR3 reads TGTGCCAGCAGTGCGGGGGACAGAGGCTGGAGGAATGAGCAGTTCTTC.

This clone was observed once. This rearrangement joins TRBV5-1 to TRBJ2-5; D may be TRBD2 (5 bases). This CDR3 comprises 15 residues. The germline V gene encodes CDR1 SGHRS and CDR2 YFSETQ. The V gene lost 0 bases and the J gene lost 2 bases, with 11 bases spanning the gap. Written as DNA, the CDR3 is TGCGCCAGCAGCTTGGAGCCTAGCCGACAAGAGACCCAGTACTTC. Protein sequence: CASSLEPSRQETQYF.

This clone was counted a few times. This rearrangement joins TRBV7-2 to TRBJ2-5; TRBD2 matches 12 bases. After removal of 4 bases from V and 4 bases from J, the junction contained 7 bases not matched to a gene. The germline V gene has CDR1 SGHTA and CDR2 FQGNSA. The CDR3 is made up of 16 amino acids. CDR3 in DNA: TGTGCCAGCAGCTCCAGGTCTAGCGGGGGGGCAGAGACCCAGTACTTC. As protein: CASSSRSSGGAETQYF.

The genes are TRBV29-1 and TRBJ2-4, with D unresolved. Germline loops: CDR1 SQVTM, CDR2 ANQGSEA. This CDR3 has 13 residues. Trimming took off 6 bases at V and 1 base at J, with 10 bases between the two ends. The CDR3 coding sequence is TGCAGCGTGCAGGATGAGGCCAAAAACATTCAGTACTTC. It specifies CSVQDEAKNIQYF.